This TCR beta chain was recovered during a study of blood T cell repertoires in COVID-19. Background on the study: Some COVID-19 samples were acute and others convalescent; all came from the United States, Italy and Spain. PBMCs, B-cell-depleted T cells, or T cells provided the cDNA or gDNA that made up the material.

The germline V and J ends were trimmed by 2 bases and 3 bases, with 5 bases remaining between them. The CDR3 loop spans 13 amino acids. CDR1 and CDR2 (germline): LGHNT, FRNRAP. Grouping used clinical history reported by participants in a survey and questionnaire. In the original processing: Reference gene primer amplification yielded estimated nucleated cell counts. The data were produced by immunoSEQ multiplex PCR, yet TCRdb's version contains in-frame clones alone and is incomplete. For V, J and clone size, that table is used; D and trimming come from the DNA. In the table there are roughly 360,000 clones, roughly 88% of which are singletons.

J is TRBJ2-1 and V is TRBV12-5; no definite D call. Sequencing was done on a sample of PBMCs or T cells enriched from blood (not recorded which). This sequence originates from a woman in her thirties with acute COVID-19. DNA for the CDR3: TGTGCTAGTGGTTTGTCTATCTACAATGAGCAGTTCTTC. It yields the protein CASGLSIYNEQFF.